This TCR beta chain originates from a study of tumor-infiltrating lymphocytes in localized non-small cell lung cancer. Overall study context: Resected tumor was paired with non-adjacent uninvolved lung from the same patient.

Profiled with immunoSEQ multiplex PCR; TCRdb holds only in-frame clones, not every one. The sample lists 6,500 to 7,000 clones; 76% were seen once. The V gene end was trimmed by 5 bases and the J gene end by 7 bases; junction bases not matched to a gene: 11. Germline V gene lookup returns CDR1 ENHRY and CDR2 SYGVKD. This CDR3 has 15 residues. Sequencing input: uninvolved lung tissue not adjacent to the tumor. This receptor was taken from a human donor with non-small cell lung cancer. The rearrangement uses TRBV10-3 and TRBJ2-3, with 8 bases fitting TRBD1. The CDR3 DNA reads TGTGCCATCAGTCGACAGGGGCCTCCGGGGTATACGCAGTATTTT. It translates to CAISRQGPPGYTQYF.